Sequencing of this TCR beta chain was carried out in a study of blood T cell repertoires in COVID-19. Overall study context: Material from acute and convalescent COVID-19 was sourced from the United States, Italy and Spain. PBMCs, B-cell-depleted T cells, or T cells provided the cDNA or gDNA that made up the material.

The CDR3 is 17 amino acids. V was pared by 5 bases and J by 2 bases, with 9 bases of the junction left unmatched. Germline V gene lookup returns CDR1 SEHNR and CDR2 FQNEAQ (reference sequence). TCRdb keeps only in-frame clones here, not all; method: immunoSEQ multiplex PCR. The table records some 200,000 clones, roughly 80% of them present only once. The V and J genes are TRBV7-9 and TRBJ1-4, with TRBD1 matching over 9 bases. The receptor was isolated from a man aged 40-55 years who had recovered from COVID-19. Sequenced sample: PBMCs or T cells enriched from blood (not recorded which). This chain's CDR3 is CASSPEWGTGTNEKLFF. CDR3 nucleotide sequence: TGTGCCAGCAGCCCGGAATGGGGGACAGGGACTAATGAAAAACTGTTTTTT.